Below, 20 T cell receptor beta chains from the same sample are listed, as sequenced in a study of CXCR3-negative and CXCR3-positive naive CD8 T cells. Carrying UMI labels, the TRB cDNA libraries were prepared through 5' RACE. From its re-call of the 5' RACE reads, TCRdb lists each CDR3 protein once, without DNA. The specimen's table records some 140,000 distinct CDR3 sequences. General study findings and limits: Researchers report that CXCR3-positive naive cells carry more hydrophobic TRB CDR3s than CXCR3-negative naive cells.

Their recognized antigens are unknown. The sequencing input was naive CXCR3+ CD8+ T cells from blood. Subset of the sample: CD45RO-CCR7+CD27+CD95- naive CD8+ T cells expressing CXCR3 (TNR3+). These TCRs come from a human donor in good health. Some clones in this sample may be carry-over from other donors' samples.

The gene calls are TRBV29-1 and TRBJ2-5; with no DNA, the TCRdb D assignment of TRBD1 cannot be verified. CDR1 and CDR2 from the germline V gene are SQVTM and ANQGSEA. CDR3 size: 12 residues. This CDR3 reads CSVERTQETQYF.

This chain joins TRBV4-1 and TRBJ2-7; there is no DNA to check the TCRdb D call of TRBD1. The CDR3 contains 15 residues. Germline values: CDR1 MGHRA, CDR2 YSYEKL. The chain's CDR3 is CASSQVQGAVYEQYF.

CDR3 region: CASSPPGSGGTQYF. V gene TRBV7-9 combines with J gene TRBJ2-5; TCRdb returns TRBD1, unconfirmable since there is no DNA. This CDR3 is 14 amino acids long. In germline, CDR1 is SEHNR, CDR2 FQNEAQ (reference sequence).

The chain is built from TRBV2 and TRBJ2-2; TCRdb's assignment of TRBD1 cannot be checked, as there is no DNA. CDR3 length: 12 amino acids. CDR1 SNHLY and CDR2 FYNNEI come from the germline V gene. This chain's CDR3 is CASRTGHGELFF.

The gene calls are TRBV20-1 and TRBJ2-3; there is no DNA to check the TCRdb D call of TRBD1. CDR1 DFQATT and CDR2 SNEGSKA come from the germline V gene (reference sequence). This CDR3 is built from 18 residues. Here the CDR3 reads CSARIVPVLETSTDTQYF.

The CDR3 sequence: CASSPGGSYNEQFF. The gene calls are TRBV7-2 and TRBJ2-1; TCRdb selects TRBD1, and the lack of DNA leaves this call unchecked. CDR1 is SGHTA, CDR2 FQGNSA, per germline. This CDR3 contains 14 residues.

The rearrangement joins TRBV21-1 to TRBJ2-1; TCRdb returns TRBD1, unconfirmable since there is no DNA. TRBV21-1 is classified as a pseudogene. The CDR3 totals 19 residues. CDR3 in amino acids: CASSKDKGGALDPDNEQFF.

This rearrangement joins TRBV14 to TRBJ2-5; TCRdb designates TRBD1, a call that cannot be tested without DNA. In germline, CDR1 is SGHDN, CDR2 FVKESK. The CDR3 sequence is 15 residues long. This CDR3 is CASSPFAGTGETQYF.

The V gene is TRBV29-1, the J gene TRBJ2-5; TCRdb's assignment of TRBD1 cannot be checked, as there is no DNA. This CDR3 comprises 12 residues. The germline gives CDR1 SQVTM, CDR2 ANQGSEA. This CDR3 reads CSVGQGGETQYF.

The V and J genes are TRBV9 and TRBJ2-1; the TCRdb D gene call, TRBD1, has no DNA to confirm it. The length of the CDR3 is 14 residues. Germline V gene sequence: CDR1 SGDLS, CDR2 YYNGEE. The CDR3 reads CASSEGQGYNEQFF.

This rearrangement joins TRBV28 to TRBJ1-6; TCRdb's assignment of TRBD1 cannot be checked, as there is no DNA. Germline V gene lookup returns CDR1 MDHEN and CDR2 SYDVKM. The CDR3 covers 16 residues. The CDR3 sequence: CASSNPGGQGQSPLHF. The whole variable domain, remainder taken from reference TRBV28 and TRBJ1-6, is DVKVTQSSRYLVKRTGEKVFLECVQDMDHENMFWYRQDPGLGLRLIYFSYDVKMKEKGDIPEGYSVSREKKERFSLILESASTNQTSMYLCASSNPGGQGQSPLHFGNGTRLTVT.

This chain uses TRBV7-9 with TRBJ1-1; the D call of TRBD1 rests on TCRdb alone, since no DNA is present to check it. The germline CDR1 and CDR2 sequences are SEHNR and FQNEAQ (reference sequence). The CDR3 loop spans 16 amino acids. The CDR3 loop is CASSSDRDRENTEAFF.

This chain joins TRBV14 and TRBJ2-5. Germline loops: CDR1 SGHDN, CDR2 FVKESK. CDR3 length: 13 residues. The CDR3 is CASSQGWLETQYF. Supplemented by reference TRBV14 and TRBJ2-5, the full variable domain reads EAGVTQFPSHSVIEKGQTVTLRCDPISGHDNLYWYRRVMGKEIKFLLHFVKESKQDESGMPNNRFLAERTGGTYSTLKVQPAELEDSGVYFCASSQGWLETQYFGPGTRLLVL.

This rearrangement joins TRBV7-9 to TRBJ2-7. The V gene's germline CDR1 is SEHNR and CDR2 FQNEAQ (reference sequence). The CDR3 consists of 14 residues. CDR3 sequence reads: CASSLLGEVYEQYF. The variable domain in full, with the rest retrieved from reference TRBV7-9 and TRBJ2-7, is DTGVSQNPRHKITKRGQNVTFRCDPISEHNRLYWYRQTLGQGPEFLTYFQNEAQLEKSRLLSDRFSAERPKGSFSTLEIQRTEQGDSAMYLCASSLLGEVYEQYFGPGTRLTVT.

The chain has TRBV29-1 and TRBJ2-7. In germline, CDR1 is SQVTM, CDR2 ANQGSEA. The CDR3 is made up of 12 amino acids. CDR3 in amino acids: CSVVGSSYEQYF.

CDR3 in amino acids: CSVEGEGRDYEQYF. The chain is built from TRBV29-1 and TRBJ2-7; the D gene TCRdb calls, TRBD2, cannot be checked with no DNA. The CDR3 length is 14 residues. Germline V gene lookup returns CDR1 SQVTM and CDR2 ANQGSEA.

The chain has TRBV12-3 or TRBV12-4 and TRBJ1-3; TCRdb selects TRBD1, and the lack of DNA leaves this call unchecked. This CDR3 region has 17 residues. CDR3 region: CASSLAGWGVAGNTIYF.

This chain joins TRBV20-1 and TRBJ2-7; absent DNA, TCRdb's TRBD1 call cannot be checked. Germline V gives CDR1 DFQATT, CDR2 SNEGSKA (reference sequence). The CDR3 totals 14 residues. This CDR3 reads CSALMGGLTYEQYF.

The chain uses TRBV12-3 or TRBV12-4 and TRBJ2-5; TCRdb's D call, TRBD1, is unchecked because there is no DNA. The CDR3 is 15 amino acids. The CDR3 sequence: CASSSVAEPGETQYF.

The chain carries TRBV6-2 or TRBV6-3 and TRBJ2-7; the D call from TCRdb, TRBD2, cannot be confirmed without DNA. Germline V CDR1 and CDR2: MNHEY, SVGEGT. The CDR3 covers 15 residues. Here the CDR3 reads CASSYETSGVYEQYF.